The present T cell receptor beta chain was sequenced within a study of OX40 agonist ivuxolimab in advanced cancers. Turning to the study itself: Under the entry rules, prior anti-PD-1, anti-PD-L1 or anti-CTLA-4 therapy was allowed, and approximately 40% had some.

Profiling relied on immunoSEQ multiplex PCR, and the TCRdb table lists in-frame clones only, not all of them. The table records tens of thousands of clones, roughly nine tenths of them present only once. Only a few counts were recorded for this clone. The TCR was taken from an adult with an advanced solid tumor such as melanoma, head and neck, liver or kidney cancer. The specimen comprised CD4+ or CD8+ T cells sorted from blood, sampled in a trial of the OX40 agonist ivuxolimab.

CDR3 sequence: CATSRDILGRNQPQHF. In DNA, the CDR3 is TGTGCCACCAGCAGAGATATTCTAGGACGCAATCAGCCCCAGCATTTT. The chain employs TRBV15 and TRBJ1-5, with D unclear. Between the trimmed V and J ends, which lost 0 bases and 2 bases, there was a span of 11 bases. Germline V gives CDR1 LNHNV, CDR2 YYDKDF (reference sequence). CDR3 size: 16 residues.